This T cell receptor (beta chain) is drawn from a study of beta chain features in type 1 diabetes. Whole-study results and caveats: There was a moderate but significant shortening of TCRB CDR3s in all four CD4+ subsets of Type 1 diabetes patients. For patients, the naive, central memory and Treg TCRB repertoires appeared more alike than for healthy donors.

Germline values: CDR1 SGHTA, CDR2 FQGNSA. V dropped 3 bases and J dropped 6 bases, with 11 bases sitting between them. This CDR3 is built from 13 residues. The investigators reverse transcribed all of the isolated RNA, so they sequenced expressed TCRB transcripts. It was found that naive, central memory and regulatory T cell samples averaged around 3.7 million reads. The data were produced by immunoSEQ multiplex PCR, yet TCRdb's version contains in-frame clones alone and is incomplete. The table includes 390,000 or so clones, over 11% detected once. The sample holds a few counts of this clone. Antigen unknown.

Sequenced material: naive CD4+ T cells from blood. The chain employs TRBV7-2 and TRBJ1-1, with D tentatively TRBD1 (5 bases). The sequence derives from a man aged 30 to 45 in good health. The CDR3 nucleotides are TGTGCCAGCAGCTTCCAGGGTTTCGCTGAAGCTTTCTTT. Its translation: CASSFQGFAEAFF.